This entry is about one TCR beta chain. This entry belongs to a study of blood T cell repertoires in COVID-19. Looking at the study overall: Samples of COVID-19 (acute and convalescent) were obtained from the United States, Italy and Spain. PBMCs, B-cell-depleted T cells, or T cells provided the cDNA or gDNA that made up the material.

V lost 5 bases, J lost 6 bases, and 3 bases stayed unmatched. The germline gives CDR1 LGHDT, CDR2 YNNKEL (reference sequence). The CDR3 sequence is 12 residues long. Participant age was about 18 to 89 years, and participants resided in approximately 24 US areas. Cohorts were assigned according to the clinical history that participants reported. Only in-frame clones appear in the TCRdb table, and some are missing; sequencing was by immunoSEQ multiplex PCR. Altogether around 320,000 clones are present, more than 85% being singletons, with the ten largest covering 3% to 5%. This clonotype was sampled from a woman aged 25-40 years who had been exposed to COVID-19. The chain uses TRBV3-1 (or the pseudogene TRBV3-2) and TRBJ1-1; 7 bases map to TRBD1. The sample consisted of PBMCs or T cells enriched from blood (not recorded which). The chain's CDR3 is CASSSTGAEAFF. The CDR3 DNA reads TGTGCCAGCAGCTCTACAGGGGCTGAAGCTTTCTTT.